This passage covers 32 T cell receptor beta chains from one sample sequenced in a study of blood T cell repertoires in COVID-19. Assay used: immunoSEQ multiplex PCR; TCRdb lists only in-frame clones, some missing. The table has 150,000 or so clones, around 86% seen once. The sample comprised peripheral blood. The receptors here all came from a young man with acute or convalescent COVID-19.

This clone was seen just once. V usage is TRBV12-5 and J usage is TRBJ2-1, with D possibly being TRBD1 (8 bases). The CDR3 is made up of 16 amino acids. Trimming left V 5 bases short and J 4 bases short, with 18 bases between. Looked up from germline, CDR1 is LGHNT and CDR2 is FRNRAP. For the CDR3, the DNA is TGTGCTAGTGGTCTCCCAACAGGGGGGGATTACAATGAGCAGTTCTTC. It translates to CASGLPTGGDYNEQFF. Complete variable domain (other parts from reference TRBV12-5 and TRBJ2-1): DARVTQTPRHKVTEMGQEVTMRCQPILGHNTVFWYRQTMMQGLELLAYFRNRAPLDDSGMPKDRFSAEMPDATLATLKIQPSEPRDSAVYFCASGLPTGGDYNEQFFGPGTRLTVL.

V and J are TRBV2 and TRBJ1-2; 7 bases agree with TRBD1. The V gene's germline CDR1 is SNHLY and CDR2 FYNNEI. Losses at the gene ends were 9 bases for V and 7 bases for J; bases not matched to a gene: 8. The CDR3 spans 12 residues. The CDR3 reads CARFGTAGGYTF. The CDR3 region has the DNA TGTGCCAGATTCGGGACAGCTGGTGGCTACACCTTC.

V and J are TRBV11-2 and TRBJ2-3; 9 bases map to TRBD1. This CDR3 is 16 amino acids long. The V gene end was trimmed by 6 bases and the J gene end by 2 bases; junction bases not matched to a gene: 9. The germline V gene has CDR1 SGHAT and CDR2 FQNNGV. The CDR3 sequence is CASSKTGTGFTDTQYF. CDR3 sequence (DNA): TGTGCCAGCAGTAAGACCGGGACAGGGTTCACAGATACGCAGTATTTT.

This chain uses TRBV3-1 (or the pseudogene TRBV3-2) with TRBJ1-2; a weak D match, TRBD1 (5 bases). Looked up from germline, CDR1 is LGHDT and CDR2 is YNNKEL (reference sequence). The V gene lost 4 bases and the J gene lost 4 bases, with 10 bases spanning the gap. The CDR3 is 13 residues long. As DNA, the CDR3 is TGTGCCAGCAGCCTAGGGGCCAGCTATGGCTACACCTTC. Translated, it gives CASSLGASYGYTF.

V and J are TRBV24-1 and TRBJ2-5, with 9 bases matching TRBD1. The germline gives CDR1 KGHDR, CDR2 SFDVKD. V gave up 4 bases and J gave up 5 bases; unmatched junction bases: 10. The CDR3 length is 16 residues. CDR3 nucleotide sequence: TGTGCCACCAGTGACCGAAACAGGGGGCGCGGGGAGACCCAGTACTTC. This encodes CATSDRNRGRGETQYF.

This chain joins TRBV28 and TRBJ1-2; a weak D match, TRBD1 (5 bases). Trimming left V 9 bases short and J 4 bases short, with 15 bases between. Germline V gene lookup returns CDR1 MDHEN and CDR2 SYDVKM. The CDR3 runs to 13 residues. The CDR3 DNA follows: TGTGCCAGTAGGAAAGGGGCGGTCTATGGCTACACCTTC. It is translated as CASRKGAVYGYTF.

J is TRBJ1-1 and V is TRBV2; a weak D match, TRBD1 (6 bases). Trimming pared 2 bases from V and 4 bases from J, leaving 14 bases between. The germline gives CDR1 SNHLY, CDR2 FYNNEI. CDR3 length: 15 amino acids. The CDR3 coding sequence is TGTGCCAGCAGTGAAAACGGACAGTCCCTCACTGAAGCTTTCTTT. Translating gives CASSENGQSLTEAFF.

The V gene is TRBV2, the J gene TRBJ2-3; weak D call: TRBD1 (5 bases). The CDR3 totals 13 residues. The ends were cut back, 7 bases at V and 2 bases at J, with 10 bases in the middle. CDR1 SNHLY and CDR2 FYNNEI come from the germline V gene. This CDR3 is CASTKGNTDTQYF. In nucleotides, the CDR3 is TGTGCCAGCACGAAGGGGAACACAGATACGCAGTATTTT.

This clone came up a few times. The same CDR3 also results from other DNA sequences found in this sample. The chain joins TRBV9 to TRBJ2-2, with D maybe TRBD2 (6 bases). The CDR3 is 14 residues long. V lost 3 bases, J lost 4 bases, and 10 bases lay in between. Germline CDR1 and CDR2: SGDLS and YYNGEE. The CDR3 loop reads CASSAPGSTGELFF. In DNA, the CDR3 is TGTGCCAGCAGCGCTCCCGGGAGCACCGGGGAGCTGTTTTTT.

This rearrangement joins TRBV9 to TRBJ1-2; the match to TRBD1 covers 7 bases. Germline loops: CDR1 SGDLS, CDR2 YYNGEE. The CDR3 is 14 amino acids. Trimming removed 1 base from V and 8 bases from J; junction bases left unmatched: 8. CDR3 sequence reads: CASSVLGQNEGYTF. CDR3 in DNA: TGTGCCAGCAGCGTATTGGGACAGAATGAAGGCTACACCTTC.

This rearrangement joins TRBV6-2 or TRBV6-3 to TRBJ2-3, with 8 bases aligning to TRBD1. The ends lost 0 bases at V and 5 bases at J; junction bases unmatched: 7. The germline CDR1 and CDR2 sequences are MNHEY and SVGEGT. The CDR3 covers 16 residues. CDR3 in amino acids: CASSYSIRGPEDTQYF. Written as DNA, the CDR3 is TGTGCCAGCAGTTACTCGATCAGGGGGCCGGAAGATACGCAGTATTTT.

The CDR3 sequence: CASSAGTGGGGANVLTF. CDR3 nucleotide sequence: TGTGCCAGCAGTGCAGGGACAGGGGGTGGTGGGGCCAACGTCCTGACTTTC. V and J are TRBV6-1 and TRBJ2-6; 11 bases line up with TRBD1. Germline V CDR1 and CDR2: MNHNS, SASEGT. The J segment lost 3 bases and the V segment lost 4 bases, leaving 5 bases of the junction unmatched. The CDR3 consists of 17 residues.

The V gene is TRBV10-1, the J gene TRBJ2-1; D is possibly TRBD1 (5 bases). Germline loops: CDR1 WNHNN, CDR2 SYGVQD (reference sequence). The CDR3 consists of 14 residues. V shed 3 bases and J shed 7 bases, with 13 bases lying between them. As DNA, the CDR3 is TGCGCCAGCAGTGACGGCAGGGTAGAGAATGAGCAGTTCTTC. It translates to CASSDGRVENEQFF.

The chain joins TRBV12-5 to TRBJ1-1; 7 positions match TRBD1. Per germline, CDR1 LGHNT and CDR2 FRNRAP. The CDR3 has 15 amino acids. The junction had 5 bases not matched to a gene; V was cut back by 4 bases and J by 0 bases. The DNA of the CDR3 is TGTGCTAGTGGTTGGGTGACAGGGCTGAACACTGAAGCTTTCTTT. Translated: CASGWVTGLNTEAFF.

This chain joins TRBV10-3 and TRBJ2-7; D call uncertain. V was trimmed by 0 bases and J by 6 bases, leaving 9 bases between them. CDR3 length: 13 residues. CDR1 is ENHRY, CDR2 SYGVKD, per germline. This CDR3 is CAISESSLSEQYV. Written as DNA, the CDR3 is TGTGCCATCAGTGAGTCGTCACTAAGCGAGCAGTACGTC.

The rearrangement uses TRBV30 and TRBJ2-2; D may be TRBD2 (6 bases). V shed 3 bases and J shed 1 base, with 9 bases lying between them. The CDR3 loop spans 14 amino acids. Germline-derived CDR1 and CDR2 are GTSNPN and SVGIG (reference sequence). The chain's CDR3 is CAWSMGLNTGELFF. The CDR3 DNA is TGTGCCTGGAGCATGGGACTGAACACCGGGGAGCTGTTTTTT.

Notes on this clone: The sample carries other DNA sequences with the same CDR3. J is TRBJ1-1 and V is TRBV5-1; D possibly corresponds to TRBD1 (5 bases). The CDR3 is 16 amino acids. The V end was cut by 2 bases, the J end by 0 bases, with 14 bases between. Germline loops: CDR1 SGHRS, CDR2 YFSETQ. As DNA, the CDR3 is TGCGCCAGCAGCTTAGGGTTGACAGTTATGAACACTGAAGCTTTCTTT. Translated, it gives CASSLGLTVMNTEAFF.

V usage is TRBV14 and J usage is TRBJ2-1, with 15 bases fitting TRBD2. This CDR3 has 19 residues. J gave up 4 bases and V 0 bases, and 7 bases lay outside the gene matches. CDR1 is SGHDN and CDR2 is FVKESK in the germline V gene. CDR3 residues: CASSQDRGLAGGNYNEQFF. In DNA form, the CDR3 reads TGTGCCAGCAGCCAAGATCGAGGACTAGCGGGGGGGAATTACAATGAGCAGTTCTTC.

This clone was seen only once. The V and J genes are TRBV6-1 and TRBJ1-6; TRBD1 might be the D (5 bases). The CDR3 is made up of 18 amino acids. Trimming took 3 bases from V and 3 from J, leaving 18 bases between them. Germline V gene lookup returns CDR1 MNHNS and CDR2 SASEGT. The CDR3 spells CASSDFGGRALYNSPLHF. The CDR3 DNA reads TGTGCCAGCAGTGATTTTGGCGGCAGGGCACTCTATAATTCACCCCTCCACTTT.

The CDR3 region has the DNA TGTGCCAGCAGCTTGGCAGGGGGCTCCTACGAGCAGTACTTC. This encodes CASSLAGGSYEQYF. V and J are TRBV5-5 and TRBJ2-7; 7 bases map to TRBD1. CDR3 length equals 14 residues. V dropped 0 bases and J dropped 0; count of bases not matched to a gene: 0. Germline CDR1 SGHKS, CDR2 YYEKEE (reference sequence).

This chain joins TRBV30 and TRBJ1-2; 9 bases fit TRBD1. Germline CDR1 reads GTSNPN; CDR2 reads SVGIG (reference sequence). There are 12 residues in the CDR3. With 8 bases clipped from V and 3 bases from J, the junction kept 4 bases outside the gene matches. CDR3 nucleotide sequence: TGTGCCGGAAGGACAGGGGACTATGGCTACACCTTC. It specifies CAGRTGDYGYTF.

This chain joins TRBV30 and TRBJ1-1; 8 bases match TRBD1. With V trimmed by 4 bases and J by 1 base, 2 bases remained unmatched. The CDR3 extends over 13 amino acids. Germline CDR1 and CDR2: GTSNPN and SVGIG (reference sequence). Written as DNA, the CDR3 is TGTGCCTGGACGGACAGGGCGAACACTGAAGCTTTCTTT. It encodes CAWTDRANTEAFF.

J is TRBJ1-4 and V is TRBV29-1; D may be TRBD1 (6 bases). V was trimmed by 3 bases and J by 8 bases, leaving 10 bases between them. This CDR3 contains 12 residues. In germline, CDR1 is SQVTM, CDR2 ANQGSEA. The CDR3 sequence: CSVEGQQEKLFF. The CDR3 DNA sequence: TGCAGCGTTGAGGGACAACAAGAAAAACTGTTTTTT.

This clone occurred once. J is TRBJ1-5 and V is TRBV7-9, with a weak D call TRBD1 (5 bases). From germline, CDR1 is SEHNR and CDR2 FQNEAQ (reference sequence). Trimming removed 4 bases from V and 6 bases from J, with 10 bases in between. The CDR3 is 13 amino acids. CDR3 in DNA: TGTGCCAGCAGCTCGGATGACAGTCAGCCCCAGCATTTT. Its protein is CASSSDDSQPQHF.

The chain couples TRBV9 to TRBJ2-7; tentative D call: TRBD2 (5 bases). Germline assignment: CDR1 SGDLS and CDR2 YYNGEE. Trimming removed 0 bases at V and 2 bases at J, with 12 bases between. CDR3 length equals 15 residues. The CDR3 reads CASSVDLASPYEQYF. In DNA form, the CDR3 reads TGTGCCAGCAGCGTAGACCTAGCAAGTCCCTACGAGCAGTACTTC.

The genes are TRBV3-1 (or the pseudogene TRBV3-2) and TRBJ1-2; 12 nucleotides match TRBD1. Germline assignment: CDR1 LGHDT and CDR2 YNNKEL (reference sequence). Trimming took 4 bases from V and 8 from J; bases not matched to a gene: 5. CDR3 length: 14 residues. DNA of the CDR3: TGTGCCAGCAGCCCCCGGGACAGGGGGCTGGGCTACACCTTC. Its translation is CASSPRDRGLGYTF.

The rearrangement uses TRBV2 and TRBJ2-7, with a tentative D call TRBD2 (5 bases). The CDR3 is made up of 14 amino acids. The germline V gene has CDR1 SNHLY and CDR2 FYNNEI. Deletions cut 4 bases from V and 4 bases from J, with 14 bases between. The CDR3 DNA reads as TGTGCCAGCAGTGCCGGGATAGGGCTATACGAGCAGTACTTC. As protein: CASSAGIGLYEQYF.

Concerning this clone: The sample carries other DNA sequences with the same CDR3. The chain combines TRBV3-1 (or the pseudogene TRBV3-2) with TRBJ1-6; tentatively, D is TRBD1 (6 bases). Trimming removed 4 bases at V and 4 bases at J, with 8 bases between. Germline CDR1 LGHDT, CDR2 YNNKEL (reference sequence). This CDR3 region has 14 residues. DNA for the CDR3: TGTGCCAGCAGCCTCGGACAGTATAATTCACCCCTCCACTTT. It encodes CASSLGQYNSPLHF.

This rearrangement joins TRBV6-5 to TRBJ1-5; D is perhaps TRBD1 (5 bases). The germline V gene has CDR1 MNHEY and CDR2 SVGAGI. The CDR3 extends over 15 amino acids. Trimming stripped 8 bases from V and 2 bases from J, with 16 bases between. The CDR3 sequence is CASGQHGAGNQPQHF. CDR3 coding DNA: TGTGCCAGCGGCCAACATGGGGCGGGCAATCAGCCCCAGCATTTT.

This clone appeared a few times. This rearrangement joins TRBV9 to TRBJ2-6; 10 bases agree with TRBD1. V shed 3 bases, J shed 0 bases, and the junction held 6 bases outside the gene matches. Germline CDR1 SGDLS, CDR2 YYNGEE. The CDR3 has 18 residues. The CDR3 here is CASSGGQGPSSGANVLTF. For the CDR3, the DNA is TGTGCCAGCAGCGGGGGACAGGGGCCGAGCTCTGGGGCCAACGTCCTGACTTTC. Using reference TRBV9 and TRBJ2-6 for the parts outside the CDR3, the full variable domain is DSGVTQTPKHLITATGQRVTLRCSPRSGDLSVYWYQQSLDQGLQFLIQYYNGEERAKGNILERFSAQQFPDLHSELNLSSLELGDSALYFCASSGGQGPSSGANVLTFGAGSRLTVL.

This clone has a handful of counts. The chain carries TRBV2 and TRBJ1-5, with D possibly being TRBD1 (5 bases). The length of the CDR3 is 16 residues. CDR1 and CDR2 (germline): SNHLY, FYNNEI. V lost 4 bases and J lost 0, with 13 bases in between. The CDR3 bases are TGTGCCAGCAGTGCCCGGGGGGGTTATAGCAATCAGCCCCAGCATTTT. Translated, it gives CASSARGGYSNQPQHF.

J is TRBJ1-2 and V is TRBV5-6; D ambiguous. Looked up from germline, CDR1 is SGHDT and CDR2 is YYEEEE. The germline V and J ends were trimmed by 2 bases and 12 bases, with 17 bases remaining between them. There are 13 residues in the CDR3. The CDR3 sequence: CASSFAGGDSNTF. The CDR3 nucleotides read TGTGCCAGCAGCTTTGCGGGCGGAGACTCCAACACCTTC.